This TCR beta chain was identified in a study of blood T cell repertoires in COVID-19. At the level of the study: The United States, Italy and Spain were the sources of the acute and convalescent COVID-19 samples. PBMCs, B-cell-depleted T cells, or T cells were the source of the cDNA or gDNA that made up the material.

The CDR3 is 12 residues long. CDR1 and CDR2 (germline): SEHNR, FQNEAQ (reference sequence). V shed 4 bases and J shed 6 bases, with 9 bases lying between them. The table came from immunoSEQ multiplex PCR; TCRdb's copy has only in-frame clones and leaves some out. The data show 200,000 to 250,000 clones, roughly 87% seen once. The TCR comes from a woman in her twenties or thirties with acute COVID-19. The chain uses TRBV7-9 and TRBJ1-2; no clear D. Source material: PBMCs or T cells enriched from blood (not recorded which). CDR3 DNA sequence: TGTGCCAGCAGCTCTGGAGAGAATGGCTACACCTTC. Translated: CASSSGENGYTF.